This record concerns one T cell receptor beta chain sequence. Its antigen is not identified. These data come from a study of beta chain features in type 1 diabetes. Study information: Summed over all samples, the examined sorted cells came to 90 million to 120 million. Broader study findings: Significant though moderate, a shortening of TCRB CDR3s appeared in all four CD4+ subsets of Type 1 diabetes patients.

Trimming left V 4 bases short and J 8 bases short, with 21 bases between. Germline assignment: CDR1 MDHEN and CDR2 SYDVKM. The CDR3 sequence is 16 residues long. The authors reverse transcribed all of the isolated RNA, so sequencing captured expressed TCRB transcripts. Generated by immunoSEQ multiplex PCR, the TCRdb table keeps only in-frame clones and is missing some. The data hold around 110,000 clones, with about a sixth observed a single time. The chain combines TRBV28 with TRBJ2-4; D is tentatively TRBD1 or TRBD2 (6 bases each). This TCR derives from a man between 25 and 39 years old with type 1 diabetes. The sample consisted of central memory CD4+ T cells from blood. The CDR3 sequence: CASSSPWDTWGDIQYF. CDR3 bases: TGTGCCAGCAGTTCTCCTTGGGACACCTGGGGGGACATTCAGTACTTC.